These 21 T cell receptor beta chains were all obtained from the same sample, sequenced in a study of post-analysis software for immune sequencing data. These TCRs' antigens remain unknown. Study-wide results and limits: Included in a set of about five TRBV segments more frequent in patients than controls were TRBV5-6, TRBV5-1 and TRBV20-1.

The authors incorporated unique molecular identifiers into the TCR beta cDNA libraries. In TCRdb, the PCR reads were re-called with MiXCR into one record per CDR3 protein. Of 650,000 to 900,000 distinct CDR3 sequences in the sample, 35% to 55% were seen once. The specimen sequenced was blood. Receptor source: a girl aged 5 to 17 with multiple sclerosis.

This clonotype was observed many times. This chain connects TRBV5-1 to TRBJ2-1, with D possibly TRBD2 on 5 matching bases. CDR1 and CDR2 from the germline V gene are SGHRS and YFSETQ. This CDR3 comprises 14 residues. V lost 0 bases and J lost 4, with 8 bases in between. The CDR3 DNA sequence: TGCGCCAGCAGCTTGGCGTCGGGATACAATGAGCAGTTCTTC. This codes for CASSLASGYNEQFF.

The rearrangement links TRBV5-6 to TRBJ2-7; D might be TRBD2 (6 bases). CDR1 and CDR2 (germline): SGHDT, YYEEEE. V was trimmed by 6 bases and J by 0 bases, leaving 16 bases between them. This CDR3 region has 15 residues. For the CDR3, the DNA is TGTGCCAGCACCCACTTGGGCGGGGCCTCCTACGAGCAGTACTTC. This sequence encodes CASTHLGGASYEQYF.

The V and J genes are TRBV7-6 and TRBJ1-2; no clear D. The germline gives CDR1 SGHVS, CDR2 FNYEAQ. Deletions cut 5 bases from V and 4 bases from J, with 23 bases between. CDR3 length: 17 residues. DNA of the CDR3: TGTGCCAGCAGCCCTGAGGAGGGAATAAGGGTGGGCTATGGCTACACCTTC. As protein: CASSPEEGIRVGYGYTF.

V gene TRBV18 combines with J gene TRBJ2-7; D possibly matches TRBD1 or TRBD2 (5 bases each). Germline CDR1 and CDR2: KGHSH and LQKENI. The CDR3 is made up of 15 amino acids. The V and J ends lost 6 bases and 2 bases respectively, with 17 bases between them. The CDR3 DNA reads as TGTGCCAGCTCGTCGGGGACCCGTCAAGCCTACGAGCAGTACTTC. Translating gives CASSSGTRQAYEQYF.

This clonotype was picked up a small number of times. The rearrangement links TRBV5-1 to TRBJ2-5, with D maybe TRBD1 (6 bases). This CDR3 is 14 amino acids long. Germline V gene lookup returns CDR1 SGHRS and CDR2 YFSETQ. V dropped 4 bases and J dropped 4 bases, with 14 bases sitting between them. Here the CDR3 DNA reads TGCGCCAGCAGCGGACCGGGACACCGAGAGACCCAGTACTTC. Protein sequence: CASSGPGHRETQYF.

This clonotype has at least ten counts. The chain employs TRBV24-1 and TRBJ2-1, with D possibly TRBD2 on 6 matching bases. Trimming pared 0 bases from V and 0 bases from J, leaving 11 bases between. Germline CDR1 and CDR2: KGHDR and SFDVKD. The CDR3 covers 17 residues. The CDR3 bases are TGTGCCACCAGTGATTTGATAGCGGTTCACTCCTACAATGAGCAGTTCTTC. It yields the protein CATSDLIAVHSYNEQFF.

The rearrangement uses TRBV7-9 and TRBJ2-4; weak D call: TRBD1 (5 bases). Germline-derived CDR1 and CDR2 are SEHNR and FQNEAQ (reference sequence). The V gene lost 1 base and the J gene lost 8 bases, with 15 bases spanning the gap. The CDR3 spans 15 residues. CDR3 sequence (DNA): TGTGCCAGCAGCTTAGATTGGGGCGGCGCAGACATTCAGTACTTC. Translation gives CASSLDWGGADIQYF.

CDR3 DNA sequence: TGTGCCAGCAGCTCCTCAATTCCGGGACTGCCCACAGATACGCAGTATTTT. Protein sequence: CASSSSIPGLPTDTQYF. The chain joins TRBV7-2 to TRBJ2-3; a weak D match, TRBD2 (6 bases). Trimming took 4 bases from V and 2 from J, leaving 19 bases between them. The germline V gene encodes CDR1 SGHTA and CDR2 FQGNSA. The CDR3 consists of 17 residues.

In this sample, this clonotype turned up once. The chain employs TRBV11-1 and TRBJ1-2; 8 positions match TRBD1. Unmatched junction bases numbered 6, after V lost 5 bases and J lost 10 bases. This CDR3 spans 12 amino acids. The germline V gene encodes CDR1 SGHAT and CDR2 FQDESV (reference sequence). The CDR3 loop reads CASSPGQGAYTF. The DNA for the CDR3 is TGTGCCAGCAGCCCAGGACAGGGTGCCTACACCTTC.

The V and J genes are TRBV20-1 and TRBJ2-3; TRBD1 matches 10 bases. V dropped 5 bases and J dropped 3; count of bases not matched to a gene: 8. Germline-derived CDR1 and CDR2 are DFQATT and SNEGSKA (reference sequence). The CDR3 loop spans 15 amino acids. CDR3 protein: CSAAAGTGVTDTQYF. Here the CDR3 DNA reads TGCAGTGCTGCCGCCGGGACAGGGGTTACAGATACGCAGTATTTT.

The J gene is TRBJ1-1, the V gene TRBV6-2 or TRBV6-3, with 9 bases matching TRBD1. V was pared by 6 bases and J by 1 base, with 15 bases of the junction left unmatched. This CDR3 contains 18 residues. Germline assignment: CDR1 MNHEY and CDR2 SVGEGT. The CDR3 region has the DNA TGTGCCAGCAGCCTAATCCTTACCGGGACAGGGTGGAACACTGAAGCTTTCTTT. Its protein is CASSLILTGTGWNTEAFF.

This clonotype has just a few counts. This chain links TRBV15 with TRBJ2-6, with TRBD1 as a possible D gene (5 bases). Trimming took off 5 bases at V and 4 bases at J, with 15 bases between the two ends. This CDR3 is 16 amino acids long. Germline V CDR1 and CDR2: LNHNV, YYDKDF (reference sequence). The CDR3 bases are TGTGCCACCAGCCTTAATAAAGGGGCCGGGGCCAACGTCCTGACTTTC. Translation: CATSLNKGAGANVLTF.

The J gene is TRBJ1-5, the V gene TRBV10-3; TRBD1 agrees at 12 bases. Looked up from germline, CDR1 is ENHRY and CDR2 is SYGVKD. Germline trimming cut 10 bases from V and 6 bases from J; bases unmatched to any gene: 13. The CDR3 sequence is 16 residues long. CDR3: CATQSGTGGNSQPQHF. CDR3 coding DNA: TGTGCCACACAGTCGGGGACAGGGGGCAACAGTCAGCCCCAGCATTTT.

The chain recombines TRBV5-6 with TRBJ1-2; D ambiguous. Per the germline V gene, CDR1 is SGHDT and CDR2 is YYEEEE. Trimming cost V 4 bases and J 6 bases, with 13 bases left between them. The CDR3 totals 13 residues. CDR3 bases: TGTGCCAGCAGCCCGATAATCCGTGATGGCTACACCTTC. It specifies CASSPIIRDGYTF.

V and J are TRBV29-1 and TRBJ2-3, with 11 nucleotides matching TRBD2. CDR3 size: 14 residues. The V gene end was trimmed by 6 bases and the J gene end by 4 bases; junction bases not matched to a gene: 6. Germline V gene lookup returns CDR1 SQVTM and CDR2 ANQGSEA. The CDR3 sequence: CSVLTSGSADTQYF. The CDR3 region has the DNA TGCAGCGTCCTTACTAGCGGGAGCGCAGATACGCAGTATTTT.

In this sample, this clonotype turned up a few times. The rearrangement uses TRBV20-1 and TRBJ2-7, with 8 bases that match TRBD1. Germline V lookup: CDR1 DFQATT, CDR2 SNEGSKA (reference sequence). CDR3 length equals 13 residues. In nucleotides, the CDR3 is TGCAGCTATCAAACAGGGGGAACCTACGAGCAGTACTTC. It yields the protein CSYQTGGTYEQYF.

The sample holds a few counts of this clonotype. As DNA, the CDR3 is TGCAGTGCTCAGACCGGGACAGGGTCCAATCAGCCCCAGCATTTT. It specifies CSAQTGTGSNQPQHF. The chain employs TRBV20-1 and TRBJ1-5; 9 bases align to TRBD1. The CDR3 runs to 15 residues. Germline V gene sequence: CDR1 DFQATT, CDR2 SNEGSKA (reference sequence). After removal of 5 bases from V and 3 bases from J, the junction contained 8 bases not matched to a gene.

V gene TRBV6-1 combines with J gene TRBJ2-7; the match to TRBD2 covers 10 bases. With V trimmed by 5 bases and J by 3 bases, 13 bases remained unmatched. The CDR3 has 17 amino acids. Germline CDR1 and CDR2: MNHNS and SASEGT. CDR3 DNA: TGTGCCAGCAGTAGGGTAGCCGGGACTAGCGCCATCTACGAGCAGTACTTC. Translation gives CASSRVAGTSAIYEQYF.

The genes are TRBV29-1 and TRBJ1-2; 7 nucleotides align to TRBD1. The CDR3 has 12 amino acids. The germline V gene encodes CDR1 SQVTM and CDR2 ANQGSEA. Trimming took 5 bases from V and 6 from J; bases not matched to a gene: 6. The CDR3 here is CSVTTGVHGYTF. The CDR3 nucleotides are TGCAGCGTTACAACAGGGGTACATGGCTACACCTTC.

The chain has TRBV20-1 and TRBJ2-1; TRBD2 aligns across 10 bases. The CDR3 has 13 amino acids. CDR1 and CDR2 (germline): DFQATT, SNEGSKA (reference sequence). In nucleotides, the CDR3 is TGCAGCCAGGGACTAGCGAGCTACAATGAGCAGTTCTTC. This encodes CSQGLASYNEQFF.

This clonotype has just a few counts. The V call is TRBV12-3 or TRBV12-4, the J call TRBJ2-6, with a possible D match to TRBD1 (6 bases). Trimming shortened V by 6 bases and J by 4 bases, and 16 bases separated the two germline ends. The CDR3 contains 16 residues. The CDR3, as DNA: TGTGCCAGCAGAACCTCTACAGGGATCGGGGCCAACGTCCTGACTTTC. Translated: CASRTSTGIGANVLTF.